This TCR beta chain was profiled in a study of tissue T cells after allogeneic stem cell transplantation. J gave up 2 bases and V 1 base, and 8 bases lay outside the gene matches. CDR1 is SGHSA and CDR2 is FRNQAP in the germline V gene. The CDR3 has 17 amino acids. Assay used: immunoSEQ multiplex PCR; TCRdb lists only in-frame clones, some missing. The profile shows roughly 50,000 clones, about three quarters of them singletons. Concerning this clone itself: Here the gene names and germline are mouse. The DNA ends 1 residue before the CDR3 does, and the rest of the CDR3 is filled in from the germline J gene.

The receptor comes from a pool of C57BL/6 mice in good health. Material for sequencing was sorted cells pooled from one or two spleens. V gene TRBV16 combines with J gene TRBJ2-5; TRBD1 agrees at 8 bases. CDR3 amino acids: CASSLVDRVLGQDTQYF. Partial CDR3 DNA: TGTGCAAGCAGCTTAGTGGACAGGGTCTTAGGCCAAGACACCCAGTAC.